This T cell receptor (beta chain) was sequenced during a study of shared T cell receptors in the human thymus. The V segment lost 6 bases and the J segment 4 bases; nucleotides outside the gene matches: 5. The germline CDR1 and CDR2 sequences are MDHEN and SYDVKM. The CDR3 length is 13 residues. Clones were sequenced by immunoSEQ multiplex PCR, and TCRdb holds only the in-frame ones, with some missing. The sample records about 380,000 clones, roughly 94% being singletons. The sequence came from a human donor. The sequencing input was thymocytes. The genes are TRBV28 and TRBJ1-2, with 7 bases aligning to TRBD1. CDR3 bases: TGTGCCAGCAGCCTGGACAGGAGCTATGGCTACACCTTC. As protein: CASSLDRSYGYTF.